A selection of T cell receptor beta chains follows, all from one sample in a study of blood T cell repertoires in COVID-19. Generated by immunoSEQ multiplex PCR, the TCRdb table keeps only in-frame clones and is missing some. The profile shows about 72,000 clones, about nine tenths of them singletons. Specimen: peripheral blood. Source of these receptors: a human donor in a cohort sampled during active COVID-19. Each CDR3 is given with its conserved first and last residue. A D gene is named only where the DNA matches it firmly. Clone size is stated in some rows and not others, as once, few, many or a class when expanded.

>TRBV28|TRBD1|TRBJ1-2|.
TGTGCCAGCAGTTTATCCCTAGGTGACAGGGGGAACTATGGCTACACCTTC
CASSLSLGDRGNYGYTF
>TRBV7-9|TRBD1|TRBJ1-2|.
TGTGCCAGCAGCTTGAGGGACAGGGGGAACTATGGCTACACCTTC
CASSLRDRGNYGYTF
>TRBV7-2|.|TRBJ2-1|.
TGTGCCAGCAGCGCTGTATTTGGAGGCTACAATGAGCAGTTCTTC
CASSAVFGGYNEQFF
>TRBV5-5|.|TRBJ2-2|.
TGTGCCAGCAGCAACCGAGGCCCCGGGGAGCTGTTTTTT
CASSNRGPGELFF
>TRBV6-5|.|TRBJ1-3|.
TGTGCCAGCAGATCGTCAGGAAGCTTTGGAAACACCATATATTTT
CASRSSGSFGNTIYF
>TRBV2|TRBD1|TRBJ1-6|.
TGTGCCAGCAGCCCACAGGGGTCGGCTTATTCACCCCTCCACTTT
CASSPQGSAYSPLHF
>TRBV18|TRBD1|TRBJ2-7|.
TGTGCCAGCTCATTGGACAGGGTTGAAGAGCAGTACTTC
CASSLDRVEEQYF
>TRBV5-1|.|TRBJ2-5|.
TGCGCCAGCAGCTTTGTCAGGGGCGGGGAGACCCAGTACTTC
CASSFVRGGETQYF
>TRBV7-2|.|TRBJ2-1|.
TGTGCCAGCAGCCTCTACGAGCAGTTCTTC
CASSLYEQFF
>TRBV9|TRBD2|TRBJ2-5|.
TGTGCCAGCAGCGTGAGACTAGCGGGAGAGACCCAGTACTTC
CASSVRLAGETQYF
>TRBV27|.|TRBJ2-2|.
TGTGCCAGCAGTTTATCCGGGGGAGGGGAGCTGTTTTTT
CASSLSGGGELFF
>TRBV5-1|TRBD1|TRBJ1-4|.
TGCGCCAGCACCACCCCGGGACAGAACGAAAAACTGTTTTTT
CASTTPGQNEKLFF
>TRBV7-2|.|TRBJ1-2|.
TGTGCCAGCAGCTTATCTGATGGCTACACCTTC
CASSLSDGYTF
>TRBV7-9|.|TRBJ1-2|few
TGTGCCAGCAGCGCCCCGGGGTCAGATGGCTACACCTTC
CASSAPGSDGYTF
>TRBV7-6|TRBD1|TRBJ1-1|.
TGTGCCAGCAGCGGAGGACAGGGGACCGCTGAAGCTTTCTTT
CASSGGQGTAEAFF
>TRBV5-4|TRBD2|TRBJ2-3|.
TGTGCCAGCAGTTCAGGACTAGCGGGTAGCACAGATACGCAGTATTTT
CASSSGLAGSTDTQYF
>TRBV7-2|TRBD2|TRBJ2-1|.
TGTGCCAGCAGCGAGGACAAGAGACTAGCGGGAGTGAACTACAATGAGCAGTTCTTC
CASSEDKRLAGVNYNEQFF
>TRBV9|TRBD1|TRBJ2-1|.
TGTGCCAGCAGCGCCCAGGGGGCATCCTACAATGAGCAGTTCTTC
CASSAQGASYNEQFF
>TRBV5-1|TRBD2|TRBJ2-6|few
TGCGCCAGCAGCCGCAGTCCGGGACTAGCGGGGGACCTCTCTGGGGCCAACGTCCTGACTTTC
CASSRSPGLAGDLSGANVLTF
>TRBV28|TRBD2|TRBJ2-5|.
TGTGCCAGCAGTTTTAGTTCTGCCAGCGGGGGGATGGAGACCCAGTACTTC
CASSFSSASGGMETQYF
>TRBV19|.|TRBJ1-5|.
TGTGCCAGTAGTCTTCGACGGGACAATCAGCCCCAGCATTTT
CASSLRRDNQPQHF
>TRBV5-6|TRBD1|TRBJ1-6|.
TGTGCCAGCAGCTTTTGGGACAGGGTAGAATCACCCCTCCACTTT
CASSFWDRVESPLHF
>TRBV15|TRBD1|TRBJ2-7|.
TGTGCCACCAGCAGGGGAGTCGGTAGGGGGCTCGAGCAGTACTTC
CATSRGVGRGLEQYF
>TRBV29-1|.|TRBJ1-2|.
TGCAGCGTTGAAGGAGAGCCTGATGGCTACACCTTC
CSVEGEPDGYTF
>TRBV28|.|TRBJ1-5|.
TGTGCCAGCAGTTTAGGGGGCGGCAATCAGCCCCAGCATTTT
CASSLGGGNQPQHF
>TRBV11-2|TRBD2|TRBJ2-5|.
TGTGCCAGCAGCTTAGCACGCCTAGCGGGACAAGAGACCCAGTACTTC
CASSLARLAGQETQYF
>TRBV19|TRBD1|TRBJ1-1|.
TGTGCCAGTACTGCAAAGGACAGGGAAGCTTTCTTT
CASTAKDREAFF
>TRBV19|.|TRBJ2-3|.
TGTGCCAGTAGTATCCGGGTTGCGGCAGATACGCAGTATTTT
CASSIRVAADTQYF
>TRBV7-2|TRBD1|TRBJ1-1|.
TGTGCCAGCAGCTTAAGGACAGGGAGGGACACTGAAGCTTTCTTT
CASSLRTGRDTEAFF
>TRBV6-6|.|TRBJ1-2|.
TGTGCCAGCAAACCAATGGGAACCGGGACAACCTTC
CASKPMGTGTTF
>TRBV7-6|.|TRBJ1-5|.
TGTGCCAGCAGCTTAGGAGCCGGTCAGCCCCAGCATTTT
CASSLGAGQPQHF
>TRBV7-2|.|TRBJ2-2|.
TGTGCCAGCAGCTTAGGACAGATCACCGGGGAGCTGTTTTTT
CASSLGQITGELFF
>TRBV3-1/TRBV3-2|.|TRBJ2-3|.
TGTGCCAGCAGCCAAGTAAGCGCCGGAGATACGCAGTATTTT
CASSQVSAGDTQYF
>TRBV19|TRBD1|TRBJ1-5|.
TGTGCCAGTAGTATGGGGGGCAGGGGGGGCAATCAGCCCCAGCATTTT
CASSMGGRGGNQPQHF
>TRBV15|TRBD1|TRBJ1-2|.
TGTGCCACCACCCAGGACAGGGGGCTTAACTATGGCTACACCTTC
CATTQDRGLNYGYTF
>TRBV9|TRBD1|TRBJ2-5|few
TGTGCCAGCAGATCCGGGACAGGGATCTTCCAAGAGACCCAGTACTTC
CASRSGTGIFQETQYF
>TRBV27|.|TRBJ1-1|.
TGTGCCAGCTCTAGGATCGGGGAGAACACTGAAGCTTTCTTT
CASSRIGENTEAFF
>TRBV5-1|.|TRBJ2-5|.
TGCGCCAGCAGCATGAGGGCACAAGAGACCCAGTACTTC
CASSMRAQETQYF
>TRBV9|.|TRBJ1-5|.
TGTGCCAGCAGCGTATCGGGGGGCGGGCAGCCCCAGCATTTT
CASSVSGGGQPQHF
>TRBV9|.|TRBJ1-1|once
TGTGCCAGCAGCGTAGCATCGAACACTGAAGCTTTCTTT
CASSVASNTEAFF
>TRBV5-4|.|TRBJ2-5|.
TGTGCCAGCAGCTTGGGGAGCTTCTCAACCCAAGAGACCCAGTACTTC
CASSLGSFSTQETQYF
>TRBV28|TRBD1|TRBJ1-5|.
TGTGCCACCCACCCACAGGGGGCCGGCAATCAGCCCCAGCATTTT
CATHPQGAGNQPQHF
>TRBV5-1|TRBD2|TRBJ2-1|.
TGCGCCAGCGGACTAGCGGGAGCTCCCGATGAGCAGTTCTTC
CASGLAGAPDEQFF
>TRBV6-2/TRBV6-3|.|TRBJ2-3|.
TGTGCCAGCAGTTACTCGTACGGGGGAGGCTCTAGCACAGATACGCAGTATTTT
CASSYSYGGGSSTDTQYF
>TRBV10-2|.|TRBJ2-1|.
TGCGCCAGCAGTGAACCGCTTGACAGTTTACCCACCCCGGAGTTCTTC
CASSEPLDSLPTPEFF
>TRBV21-1|.|TRBJ2-7|.
TGTGCCAGCAGCTCGGCTCATTTGGGGACTAGCGGGAAGAGAGGAGCGGTACCCTACGAGCAGTACTTC
CASSSAHLGTSGKRGAVPYEQYF